The next 23 T cell receptor beta chains were all read from a single sample in a study of graft-versus-host responses after intestinal transplantation. Measured with immunoSEQ multiplex PCR; TCRdb has only the in-frame clones, and not every one. There are roughly 99,000 clones in the sample; 80% to 90% occur only once, and roughly 0.71% lies in the top ten. For these receptors, no antigen is known. Sequencing was performed on unstimulated CD4+ T cells sorted from spleen or lymph node cells, taken before transplant. The receptors stem from a human donor who was the organ donor for an intestinal transplant.

This chain joins TRBV11-2 and TRBJ2-3; TRBD2 matches at 8 bases. V was clipped by 5 bases and J by 3 bases; unmatched bases: 7. CDR1 and CDR2 from the germline V gene are SGHAT and FQNNGV. This CDR3 spans 15 amino acids. CDR3 protein: CASSPSAGATDTQYF. The CDR3 coding sequence is TGTGCCAGCAGCCCATCAGCGGGGGCAACAGATACGCAGTATTTT.

The sample holds a few counts of this clone. V usage is TRBV7-3 and J usage is TRBJ2-2; 10 bases align to TRBD1. This CDR3 is 16 amino acids long. From germline, CDR1 is SGHTA and CDR2 FQGTGA. After removal of 2 bases from V and 5 bases from J, the junction contained 5 bases not matched to a gene. CDR3 residues: CASSLRQGAVTGELFF. The CDR3 bases are TGTGCCAGCAGCTTACGACAGGGGGCGGTAACCGGGGAGCTGTTTTTT.

This chain joins TRBV6-1 and TRBJ2-1; D call uncertain. This CDR3 has 13 amino acids. The germline V gene has CDR1 MNHNS and CDR2 SASEGT. V was shortened by 6 bases and J by 0 bases, with 6 bases between the two germline ends. For the CDR3, the DNA is TGTGCCAGCAGAGAGAGCTCCTACAATGAGCAGTTCTTC. It yields the protein CASRESSYNEQFF.

The gene calls are TRBV11-2 and TRBJ1-3; D ambiguous. The CDR3 is 15 amino acids. CDR1 SGHAT and CDR2 FQNNGV come from the germline V gene. V gave up 4 bases and J gave up 0 bases, with 10 bases separating them. The CDR3 DNA follows: TGTGCCAGCAGCTCTCAAAGTTCCTCTGGAAACACCATATATTTT. This gives the protein CASSSQSSSGNTIYF.

V and J are TRBV9 and TRBJ2-2; TRBD2 matches at 12 bases. This CDR3 has 17 residues. Germline CDR1 reads SGDLS; CDR2 reads YYNGEE. J lost 4 bases, V lost 3 bases, and 7 bases had no gene match. The CDR3 region has the DNA TGTGCCAGCAGCGCGATACCGGGACTAGCGGGCACCGGGGAGCTGTTTTTT. This translates into CASSAIPGLAGTGELFF.

A note on this clone: One end of the junction varies from germline; a read error may be responsible. The V call is TRBV7-7, the J call TRBJ2-5; the D is unclear. Germline assignment: CDR1 SSHAT and CDR2 FNYEAQ (reference sequence). The CDR3 consists of 14 residues. In DNA, the CDR3 is TGTGCTAGCAGCTTAGATCAAGTACAAGAGACCCAGTACTTC. Translated, it gives CASSLDQVQETQYF.

The J gene is TRBJ1-5, the V gene TRBV10-3; D is perhaps TRBD1 (6 bases). The CDR3 covers 15 residues. CDR1 and CDR2 from the germline V gene are ENHRY and SYGVKD. The V gene lost 0 bases and the J gene lost 1 base, with 7 bases spanning the gap. CDR3 loop: CAISESGGSNQPQHF. The CDR3 bases are TGTGCCATCAGTGAGTCGGGGGGCAGCAATCAGCCCCAGCATTTT.

The chain combines TRBV15 with TRBJ2-2; TRBD1 aligns across 7 bases. Germline V gives CDR1 LNHNV, CDR2 YYDKDF (reference sequence). V lost 7 bases to trimming and J lost 1 base; unmatched junction nucleotides: 3. The CDR3 has 14 amino acids. CDR3 DNA: TGTGCCACCAAGGGACAGCTGAACACCGGGGAGCTGTTTTTT. Translation gives CATKGQLNTGELFF.

V and J are TRBV7-3 and TRBJ2-7, with D possibly being TRBD1 (5 bases). The germline V and J ends were trimmed by 5 bases and 6 bases, with 17 bases remaining between them. Per germline, CDR1 SGHTA and CDR2 FQGTGA. CDR3 size: 14 residues. The CDR3 is CASSPWEGAPEQYF. The CDR3, as DNA: TGTGCCAGCAGCCCTTGGGAAGGGGCCCCCGAGCAGTACTTC. Complete variable domain (other parts from reference TRBV7-3 and TRBJ2-7): GAGVSQTPSNKVTEKGKYVELRCDPISGHTALYWYRQSLGQGPEFLIYFQGTGAADDSGLPNDRFFAVRPEGSVSTLKIQRTERGDSAVYLCASSPWEGAPEQYFGPGTRLTVT.

DNA of the CDR3: TGTGCCACTCAGCGCCTTAGCACAGATACGCAGTATTTT. This codes for CATQRLSTDTQYF. The chain couples TRBV7-3 to TRBJ2-3; D is unclear. Germline lookup yields CDR1 SGHTA and CDR2 FQGTGA. The ends were cut back, 10 bases at V and 0 bases at J, with 11 bases in the middle. This CDR3 spans 13 amino acids.

This clone was detected only a few times. V and J are TRBV6-5 and TRBJ1-2; D unresolved. Trimming pared 6 bases from V and 6 bases from J, leaving 17 bases between. CDR3 size: 14 residues. Per the germline V gene, CDR1 is MNHEY and CDR2 is SVGAGI. CDR3 nucleotide sequence: TGTGCCAGCAGACCCGCTTCGGGTGGCCATGGCTACACCTTC. It codes for CASRPASGGHGYTF.

Concerning this clone: Germline and junction disagree at one end, which may indicate a read error. The chain uses TRBV7-7 and TRBJ2-1, with D perhaps TRBD2 (5 bases). CDR1 is SSHAT and CDR2 is FNYEAQ in the germline V gene (reference sequence). This CDR3 region has 16 residues. The CDR3 DNA reads TGTGCTAGCAGCCCCCCGGGGTTAAGGTCCTACAATGAGCAGTTCTTC. Encoded protein: CASSPPGLRSYNEQFF.

The chain has TRBV27 and TRBJ1-2; 10 positions match TRBD1. The CDR3 length is 13 residues. The J segment lost 5 bases and the V segment lost 6 bases, leaving 3 bases of the junction unmatched. Germline CDR1 is MNHEY and CDR2 is SMNVEV (reference sequence). The CDR3 protein is CASSPDRGYGYTF. In DNA, the CDR3 is TGTGCCAGCAGCCCGGACAGGGGGTATGGCTACACCTTC.

The chain links TRBV6-5 to TRBJ1-1; no firm D call. This CDR3 contains 16 residues. Trimming pared 2 bases from V and 2 bases from J, leaving 15 bases between. Per germline, CDR1 MNHEY and CDR2 SVGAGI. The chain's CDR3 is CASSYVTRGPNTEAFF. CDR3 DNA: TGTGCCAGCAGTTACGTCACTAGAGGGCCCAACACTGAAGCTTTCTTT.

This clone was picked up a small number of times. This chain joins TRBV10-3 and TRBJ2-2; D possibly matches TRBD1 or TRBD2 (5 bases each). Trimming left V 1 base short and J 7 bases short, with 13 bases between. Germline V gene lookup returns CDR1 ENHRY and CDR2 SYGVKD. The CDR3 is 15 amino acids. The CDR3 sequence is CAISEFLGGDGELFF. The CDR3 DNA is TGTGCCATCAGTGAGTTCCTTGGGGGAGACGGGGAGCTGTTTTTT.

J is TRBJ1-5 and V is TRBV4-1, with no clear D. Germline assignment: CDR1 MGHRA and CDR2 YSYEKL. The V and J ends lost 0 bases and 0 bases respectively, with 12 bases between them. This CDR3 contains 17 residues. This CDR3 is CASSQEPDRDSNQPQHF. In nucleotides, the CDR3 is TGCGCCAGCAGCCAAGAACCGGATCGTGATAGCAATCAGCCCCAGCATTTT.

V is TRBV6-5 and J is TRBJ1-2, with a weak D call TRBD1 (6 bases). The CDR3 loop spans 13 amino acids. The germline CDR1 and CDR2 sequences are MNHEY and SVGAGI. Between the trimmed V and J ends, which lost 6 bases and 2 bases, there was a span of 10 bases. In nucleotides, the CDR3 is TGTGCCAGCAGCCCCGGACAGAACTATGGCTACACCTTC. The encoded protein is CASSPGQNYGYTF.

The V call is TRBV5-4, the J call TRBJ2-7; a weak D match, TRBD2 (6 bases). This CDR3 is built from 15 residues. Trimming cost V 3 bases and J 6 bases, with 19 bases left between them. Germline lookup yields CDR1 SGHNT and CDR2 YYREEE (reference sequence). Here the CDR3 reads CASSYGSREKGEQYF. As DNA, the CDR3 is TGTGCCAGCAGCTATGGCTCGCGGGAAAAGGGCGAGCAGTACTTC.

This clone has only one observation. Written as DNA, the CDR3 is TGTGCCAGCAGCTTAGCCAACGCCTTGAACACTGAAGCTTTCTTT. It yields the protein CASSLANALNTEAFF. The chain has TRBV11-2 and TRBJ1-1; unclear D gene. The germline V gene has CDR1 SGHAT and CDR2 FQNNGV. The CDR3 length is 15 residues. V gave up 1 base and J gave up 0 bases, with 9 bases separating them.

This clone is termed medium-sized. V is TRBV4-1 and J is TRBJ1-1; no reliable D call. This CDR3 contains 15 residues. Germline V lookup: CDR1 MGHRA, CDR2 YSYEKL. V lost 1 base and J 10 bases, leaving 19 bases between the germline ends. Here the CDR3 DNA reads TGCGCCAGCAGCCAAGGAGTTGGTGGCGCCCACGGAGCTTTCTTT. This translates into CASSQGVGGAHGAFF.

The chain carries TRBV5-8 and TRBJ2-7; possible D gene TRBD1, 5 bases. V gave up 0 bases and J gave up 2 bases, with 6 bases separating them. The CDR3 sequence is 13 residues long. In germline, CDR1 is SGHTS, CDR2 YDEGEE. The CDR3 sequence is CASSLGGPYEQYF. CDR3 nucleotides: TGTGCCAGCAGCTTGGGGGGCCCCTACGAGCAGTACTTC.

The genes are TRBV5-4 and TRBJ1-1, with 7 nucleotides matching TRBD1. The J segment lost 6 bases and the V segment lost 4 bases, leaving 9 bases of the junction unmatched. The CDR3 is made up of 14 amino acids. The germline CDR1 and CDR2 sequences are SGHNT and YYREEE (reference sequence). Written as DNA, the CDR3 is TGTGCCAGCAGCCGACAGGGTCGAGTTTCTGAAGCTTTCTTT. Its translation: CASSRQGRVSEAFF.

The chain carries TRBV11-2 and TRBJ2-5, with D perhaps matching TRBD1 (6 bases). This CDR3 comprises 15 residues. The germline CDR1 and CDR2 sequences are SGHAT and FQNNGV. V was clipped by 4 bases and J by 5 bases, with 17 bases between them. CDR3 sequence reads: CASSSRTAGRETQYF. CDR3 coding DNA: TGTGCCAGCAGCTCGAGGACAGCTGGGCGGGAGACCCAGTACTTC. Full variable domain (missing parts from reference TRBV11-2 and TRBJ2-5): EAGVAQSPRYKIIEKRQSVAFWCNPISGHATLYWYQQILGQGPKLLIQFQNNGVVDDSQLPKDRFSAERLKGVDSTLKIQPAKLEDSAVYLCASSSRTAGRETQYFGPGTRLLVL.